This T cell receptor (beta chain) was documented in a study of cytomegalovirus exposure and HLA in healthy donors (dated by TCRdb to about 2017). A note on the overall study: In an earlier analysis of under 600 of the donors, less than 350 Gb of sequence data and 120 million or so unique TCR beta sequences from roughly 200 million T cells were reported. Approximately 310 gigabases of sequencing data and tens of millions of unique TCR sequences were included in an early release covering 500 to 750 HLA-typed donors. Of the approximately 400 genotyped donors, around 81% fell in the genetic ancestry cluster associated with self-reported Caucasian donors. The aim of the study was to test whether cataloging public T cell receptors could identify signatures of past pathogen exposure. The T cell repertoires of 666 subjects were profiled by immunosequencing and related to cytomegalovirus serostatus. Besides the first cohort of hundreds of subjects, a separate validation cohort made up of 120 or so different subjects was used. To predict cytomegalovirus infection status, the study combined high-throughput TCR immunosequencing, statistical association of individual TCRs with disease status, and machine learning. A later analysis re-examined previously published TCR beta repertoires from more than 650 donors and added high-resolution HLA genotyping to investigate patterns of TCR occurrence. The later analysis used no new phenotypic data to find candidate immune exposures, relying instead on TCR beta sequences and their occurrence across donors. An earlier analysis of around 580 of the donors used high-throughput TCR beta sequencing to judge whether each TCR beta V gene segment behaved as functional or pseudogenic. Donor age, sex, ethnicity and CMV serostatus were collected together with the repertoire data. In a later genetic analysis, genome-wide SNP genotypes for about three fifths of the roughly 670 donors were used, and that subset was treated as a discovery cohort. Every repertoire in the discovery cohort had been generated on one and the same sequencing platform. Both class I and class II loci were covered by HLA typing, at four-digit resolution. Typing coverage differed by locus: A, B, C, DRB1 and DQB1 were typed in roughly 629-640 donors, DQA1 in about 550, DPA1 in 600 to 610, and DPB1 in just under 490. About 5 DR-DQ haplotypes were handled as single units for association and clustering, since linkage in the cohort was strong. Among roughly 400 genotyped donors of the cohort, an average of around 250,000 unique TCR beta nucleotide sequences was sequenced per donor, of which about 19% were non-productive. Beyond this particular receptor, the publication reports: According to a later analysis, most CMV-associated TCR beta chains appeared to be HLA-restricted, and the HLA associations seemed to be driven largely by CMV exposure. Most TCR sequences were observed very rarely across donors, whereas some public TCRs were present in many individuals. Compared with equally common non-associated chains, HLA-associated TCR beta chains in a later analysis were more clonally expanded and had lower generation probabilities. Three of the identified cytomegalovirus-associated TCR beta chains were confirmed in vitro to be specific for cytomegalovirus antigens. A later analysis found that TCR association rates varied across HLA loci, with DRB1 alleles showing the most associated TCRs and HLA-C alleles the fewest. Roughly uniform sequencing depth across donors was assumed in presence/absence analyses, although this assumption may not hold. A later analysis reported that several top co-occurrence clusters appeared linked to parvovirus B19, influenza, CMV and Epstein-Barr virus. A later analysis associated 17,000 or so TCR beta sequences with specific HLA alleles at a false discovery rate of 0.05. Correlated functional status among segregating V segments might reflect linkage disequilibrium, but an unknown experimental factor could not be ruled out. V-gene and J-gene trimming of TCR beta chains was associated with a missense DCLRE1C variant in a later genetic analysis, and the association was replicated in an independent cohort. Cytomegalovirus status was reported to be diagnosed by the classifier with high specificity and sensitivity in both the original and validation cohorts. A total of 164 TCR beta chains were listed by the study as associated with cytomegalovirus. Only TCR beta chains were sequenced in this cohort, and the absence of alpha or paired-chain data limited detectable features. The sequencing pipeline was judged likely to have produced a cluster of highly shared sequence variants as a technical artifact. Because the 87-base-pair reads could not distinguish some IMGT-functional V segments, including TRBV6-2 and TRBV6-3, those segments were excluded. Assigning TCR associations to individual alleles was difficult when HLA alleles, especially DR and DQ, strongly co-occurred. Broadly in line with IMGT annotations, most TCR beta V segments showed up in productive rearrangements about 87% or about 30% of the time in an earlier analysis of 587 of the donors. It was suggested by the authors that the approach could potentially be generalized to other disease states and immunological phenotypes. A later genetic analysis reported fewer N-insertions in productive TCRs among donors in an Asian-associated ancestry cluster than the roughly 700-donor mean. Immune exposure information for the cohort was limited to CMV serostatus. A further reported finding was that TCR beta sequences accurately predicted the HLA-A and HLA-B alleles for most subjects in the first cohort. Because some donors lacked HLA typing at each locus, the association tests relied only on the typed subset. Because counts were too low, 15 to 20 rarely observed V segments, including chromosome 9 orphons, were left out of the earlier analysis of approximately 500 of the donors.

In total, 630 or so healthy bone marrow donors made up the cohort. At the time of sampling, every cohort member was nominally healthy, though immune exposures that went unrecorded were likely present. The donor tested CMV seropositive and was one of the 289 seropositive cohort members. Each donor provided a peripheral blood sample, and peripheral blood mononuclear cells were used for TCR beta sequencing. Genomic DNA was extracted from the blood cell samples with the Qiagen DNeasy Blood Extraction Kit. From a lookup of the germline V gene, CDR1 and CDR2 are KGHSH and LQKENI. The junction shows trimming of 3 bases on V and 0 bases on J, plus 9 bases between the germline ends. Including cysteine and phenylalanine, the CDR3 has 15 amino acids. The only DNA kept is the CDR3, 45 bases in frame from the first base. Libraries came from the immunoSEQ multiplex PCR assay. For the multiplex PCR, a mixture combining 60 forward primers for TCR Vbeta segments and 13 reverse primers for TCR Jbeta segments was used. A multiplex PCR assay on genomic DNA amplified the CDR3 region of rearranged TCR beta genes. The Illumina HiSeq System was used to sequence the amplified TCR beta libraries as 87-base-pair reads. In the paper's pipeline: A later analysis tallied tens of millions of unique TCR beta chains across the 700 or so repertoires, and approximately 12 million of those chains were shared by two or more donors. Raw reads were error-corrected and collapsed into unique sequences by a nearest-neighbor algorithm in which closely related sequences were merged to remove PCR and sequencing errors. Alignment of CDR3 sequences to IMGT reference sequences was used to assign V, D and J gene segments. For a sequence to be retained, a match of at least six nucleotides was required to both a V gene segment and a J gene segment. A rearrangement was called productive if the CDR3 had no stop codons and remained in frame with V and J, and every other rearrangement was called non-productive. CDR3 was defined according to IMGT convention as the region running from the second conserved V-encoded cysteine to the conserved J-encoded phenylalanine. Sequences without an unambiguous match to a single V gene segment were excluded from the earlier analysis of approximately 600 of the donors. An earlier analysis of 587 of the donors classified V segments as functional when productive rearrangements were above 56.7% and as segregating when the standard deviation between donors was above 5%. A statistical classification framework was built for diagnosing cytomegalovirus status from the catalog of TCR beta chain sequences. In a later analysis, TCR nucleotide sequences were compared against IMGT/GENE-DB human TR gene sequences so that V and J genes could be assigned. Using the TCRdist pipeline, a later analysis assigned CDR3 sequences along with most-parsimonious VDJ recombination scenarios. A later analysis defined each TCR beta chain by its CDR3 amino acid sequence plus V-gene family, and excluded reads lacking a unique V-gene family. In a later analysis, several hundred highly shared, low-generation-probability nucleotide sequences were removed to address suspected cross-contamination and a sequencing artifact. In a later analysis, a clonal expansion index was calculated for each public chain from normalized within-repertoire ranks of inferred template counts. A later analysis computed generation probabilities with a VDJ recombination model fitted to out-of-frame rearrangements, and checked the results against IGoR. Hypergeometric tests were used in a later analysis to score TCR-TCR, TCR-HLA and TCR-CMV co-occurrence, with a repertoire-size bias correction applied to the TCR pairs. False discovery rates were estimated in a later analysis by permuting HLA or CMV assignments 20 times. In a later analysis, co-occurring TCRs were grouped using DBSCAN, with TCRdist sequence similarity added in when clustering inside HLA-allele-positive subsets. Repertoires with fewer than 30,000 or more than 120,000 public chains were left out of co-occurrence clustering, as were about 5 repertoires with anomalous nucleotide sharing. The immuneACCESS repertoire file appears here via TCRdb, limited to in-frame rearrangements. These files lack a portion of the clones; in checked studies, under half of the deficit traces to unresolved V genes, and the cause of the others is not known. V, J and clone size derive from that table, while D and trimming were established from the DNA sequence. The sample table records around 100,000 clones; around 77% of these occur just once. Clones ranked in the top ten supply about 20% of the sample.

Remarks on this clone: Its target antigen remains unknown. Base qualities were left out, and no much larger clone turns up one base away.

The receptor was derived from a woman aged 55-70 years in good health and CMV-seropositive. The chain is encoded by TRBV18 joined to TRBJ1-5; perhaps TRBD1 is the D gene, with 5 bases matching. Specimen: PBMCs. The nucleotide sequence reads TGTGCCAGCTCACCGGGACTCCATAGCAATCAGCCCCAGCATTTT. Translated, it reads CASSPGLHSNQPQHF.